The next 22 T cell receptor beta chains were all read from a single sample in a study of shared clonotypes between healthy human individuals. TCRdb's copy holds only in-frame clones and misses some; the assay was immunoSEQ multiplex PCR. The sample gives roughly 400,000 clones, about 97% of which show up once; approximately 0.32% is in the top ten. The specimen sequenced was memory CD8+ T cells sorted from blood. The subset: CD45RO+ cells pooled with CCR7-negative TemRA cells. The receptors derive from a young man in good health.

The J gene is TRBJ2-3, the V gene TRBV28; the D gene could be TRBD1 or TRBD2 (5 bases each). The length of the CDR3 is 12 residues. V dropped 6 bases and J dropped 4 bases, with 8 bases sitting between them. Germline values: CDR1 MDHEN, CDR2 SYDVKM. CDR3 nucleotides: TGTGCCAGCAGCCGGGGCCCAGATACGCAGTATTTT. This codes for CASSRGPDTQYF.

The J gene is TRBJ2-1, the V gene TRBV27; 11 bases are shared with TRBD2. CDR3 length equals 15 residues. With V trimmed by 5 bases and J by 7 bases, 7 bases remained unmatched. Germline values: CDR1 MNHEY, CDR2 SMNVEV (reference sequence). The CDR3 spells CASSRPGLAVNEQFF. The CDR3, as DNA: TGTGCCAGCAGTCGCCCGGGACTAGCGGTAAATGAGCAGTTCTTC.

J is TRBJ2-7 and V is TRBV6-1; 8 nucleotides line up with TRBD2. Germline CDR1 is MNHNS and CDR2 is SASEGT. This CDR3 comprises 13 residues. Germline trimming cut 5 bases from V and 6 bases from J; bases unmatched to any gene: 6. CDR3 loop: CASSLRLATEQYF. The CDR3 bases are TGTGCCAGCAGTCTACGACTAGCGACCGAGCAGTACTTC.

The genes are TRBV11-2 and TRBJ2-7, with TRBD1 as a possible D gene (5 bases). Trimming took 0 bases from V and 3 from J, leaving 12 bases between them. This CDR3 is 15 amino acids long. In germline, CDR1 is SGHAT, CDR2 FQNNGV. The CDR3 bases are TGTGCCAGCAGCTTAGAACCCAGGGTGAGCTACGAGCAGTACTTC. Amino acid sequence: CASSLEPRVSYEQYF.

The gene calls are TRBV30 and TRBJ1-2; TRBD1 agrees at 8 bases. The CDR3 is 13 amino acids. V shed 2 bases, J shed 8 bases, and the junction held 7 bases outside the gene matches. Germline CDR1 GTSNPN, CDR2 SVGIG (reference sequence). The CDR3 sequence is CAWSSTGARGYTF. The DNA of the CDR3 is TGTGCCTGGAGTTCGACAGGGGCCCGCGGCTACACCTTC.

The chain employs TRBV11-1 and TRBJ2-3; D remains ambiguous. The CDR3 has 14 amino acids. Germline-derived CDR1 and CDR2 are SGHAT and FQDESV (reference sequence). Between the trimmed V and J ends, which lost 1 base and 2 bases, there was a span of 7 bases. CDR3 amino acids: CASSLDNPTDTQYF. CDR3 coding DNA: TGTGCCAGCAGCTTAGACAATCCCACAGATACGCAGTATTTT.

The gene calls are TRBV4-2 and TRBJ2-6; 9 positions match TRBD2. The germline CDR1 and CDR2 sequences are LGHNA and YNFKEQ. Unmatched junction bases numbered 3, after V lost 4 bases and J lost 2 bases. There are 16 residues in the CDR3. CDR3 in amino acids: CASSLSGSAGANVLTF. The CDR3 coding sequence is TGTGCCAGCAGCCTTAGCGGGAGCGCTGGGGCCAACGTCCTGACTTTC.

This clone has a single count. The chain couples TRBV10-2 to TRBJ2-7; 10 positions match TRBD2. The CDR3 contains 15 residues. V was clipped by 3 bases and J by 10 bases; unmatched bases: 12. Per germline, CDR1 WSHSY and CDR2 SAAADI. CDR3 region: CASSDIGTSAIIQYF. In DNA, the CDR3 is TGCGCCAGCAGTGATATAGGGACTAGCGCCATTATACAGTACTTC.

The chain is built from TRBV28 and TRBJ1-4; 9 bases match TRBD1. This CDR3 has 15 amino acids. V lost 5 bases and J lost 8; bases outside the gene matches: 9. Germline CDR1 and CDR2: MDHEN and SYDVKM. CDR3 bases: TGTGCCAGCAGTCTTCCAGACAGGGGGAGGGAAAAACTGTTTTTT. This encodes CASSLPDRGREKLFF.

The gene calls are TRBV10-1 and TRBJ2-5; D gene uncertain. This CDR3 has 13 residues. V was shortened by 4 bases and J by 1 base, with 7 bases between the two germline ends. Germline V gives CDR1 WNHNN, CDR2 SYGVQD (reference sequence). The CDR3 DNA follows: TGCGCCAGCAGTGCTCAGATCCAAGAGACCCAGTACTTC. This gives the protein CASSAQIQETQYF.

The chain combines TRBV30 with TRBJ2-3, with TRBD2 matching 12 bases. CDR1 and CDR2 (germline): GTSNPN, SVGIG (reference sequence). The CDR3 consists of 17 residues. The V gene end was trimmed by 0 bases and the J gene end by 5 bases; junction bases not matched to a gene: 9. In nucleotides, the CDR3 is TGTGCCTGGAGTGTAATTCGGACTAGCGGGATCCTAGATACGCAGTATTTT. This gives the protein CAWSVIRTSGILDTQYF. Based on the CDR3 plus reference TRBV30 and TRBJ2-3, the full variable domain is SQTIHQWPATLVQPVGSPLSLECTVEGTSNPNLYWYRQAAGRGLQLLFYSVGIGQISSEVPQNLSASRPQDRQFILSSKKLLLSDSGFYLCAWSVIRTSGILDTQYFGPGTRLTVL.

The chain links TRBV6-5 to TRBJ1-1; 7 nucleotides agree with TRBD1. Per the germline V gene, CDR1 is MNHEY and CDR2 is SVGAGI. After removal of 4 bases from V and 1 base from J, the junction contained 0 bases not matched to a gene. There are 13 residues in the CDR3. The CDR3 bases are TGTGCCAGCAGTTGGACAGGGAACACTGAAGCTTTCTTT. Translated, it gives CASSWTGNTEAFF.

The chain carries TRBV10-3 and TRBJ1-2; TRBD1 agrees at 8 bases. The CDR3 loop spans 14 amino acids. After removal of 0 bases from V and 7 bases from J, the junction contained 4 bases not matched to a gene. The germline CDR1 and CDR2 sequences are ENHRY and SYGVKD. The CDR3 reads CAISESTGVRGYTF. The CDR3 bases are TGTGCCATCAGTGAGTCGACAGGGGTACGTGGCTACACCTTC.

This chain links TRBV6-1 with TRBJ1-1; TRBD1 might be the D (6 bases). Germline V gene sequence: CDR1 MNHNS, CDR2 SASEGT. V lost 1 base and J lost 0, with 12 bases in between. The CDR3 consists of 16 residues. The DNA for the CDR3 is TGTGCCAGCAGTGAAGGCCTTGGACAGCTGAACACTGAAGCTTTCTTT. Translated: CASSEGLGQLNTEAFF.

This clone has a single count. J is TRBJ2-3 and V is TRBV4-1; 8 bases map to TRBD2. Germline loops: CDR1 MGHRA, CDR2 YSYEKL. Trimming took 0 bases from V and 8 from J; bases not matched to a gene: 16. This CDR3 spans 18 amino acids. The CDR3 here is CASSQDDWVAGRRGTQYF. Here the CDR3 DNA reads TGCGCCAGCAGCCAAGATGATTGGGTAGCGGGACGGCGGGGTACGCAGTATTTT.

The rearrangement links TRBV7-9 to TRBJ2-1; D uncertain. The length of the CDR3 is 16 residues. Trimming removed 4 bases from V and 4 bases from J, with 17 bases in between. In germline, CDR1 is SEHNR, CDR2 FQNEAQ (reference sequence). The CDR3 DNA reads TGTGCCAGCAGCTCCGGGTTAAGTGGGAAATACAATGAGCAGTTCTTC. Encoded protein: CASSSGLSGKYNEQFF.

The J gene is TRBJ2-3, the V gene TRBV9, with TRBD2 matching over 10 bases. The V gene's germline CDR1 is SGDLS and CDR2 YYNGEE. The CDR3 covers 14 residues. The junction had 3 bases not matched to a gene; V was cut back by 3 bases and J by 5 bases. CDR3 protein: CASSALAGVDTQYF. As DNA, the CDR3 is TGTGCCAGCAGCGCCCTAGCGGGGGTAGATACGCAGTATTTT.

The CDR3 DNA is TGTGCCAGCAGTGCCAACAACTATGGACAGGGCAAAAAAAACTGGCCCCAGCATTTT. Its translation is CASSANNYGQGKKNWPQHF. V is TRBV28 and J is TRBJ1-5; 8 bases map to TRBD1. The J segment lost 9 bases and the V segment lost 5 bases, leaving 24 bases of the junction unmatched. This CDR3 is built from 19 residues. Germline V gene lookup returns CDR1 MDHEN and CDR2 SYDVKM. Combining the CDR3 with reference TRBV28 and TRBJ1-5 gives the whole variable domain DVKVTQSSRYLVKRTGEKVFLECVQDMDHENMFWYRQDPGLGLRLIYFSYDVKMKEKGDIPEGYSVSREKKERFSLILESASTNQTSMYLCASSANNYGQGKKNWPQHFGDGTRLSIL.

This rearrangement joins TRBV2 to TRBJ1-4; 8 nucleotides agree with TRBD1. Unmatched junction bases numbered 14, after V lost 6 bases and J lost 8 bases. The CDR3 loop spans 16 amino acids. The germline V gene encodes CDR1 SNHLY and CDR2 FYNNEI. CDR3 sequence: CASRGQGPFPREKLFF. DNA for the CDR3: TGTGCCAGCAGAGGACAGGGCCCATTCCCGAGAGAAAAACTGTTTTTT.

This clone is a singleton in its sample. The chain joins TRBV6-6 to TRBJ2-3; D is undetermined. Trimming left V 1 base short and J 4 bases short, with 6 bases between. CDR1 MNHNY and CDR2 SVGAGI come from the germline V gene (reference sequence). There are 13 residues in the CDR3. Written as DNA, the CDR3 is TGTGCCAGCAGTTACTTGAGTGCAGATACGCAGTATTTT. This encodes CASSYLSADTQYF.

The genes are TRBV6-5 and TRBJ2-3, with D perhaps matching TRBD1 or TRBD2 (5 bases each). The ends were cut back, 2 bases at V and 6 bases at J, with 12 bases in the middle. Germline CDR1 MNHEY, CDR2 SVGAGI. The length of the CDR3 is 14 residues. The CDR3 nucleotides read TGTGCCAGCAGTTACCGAGGGGAATGGGATACGCAGTATTTT. It is translated as CASSYRGEWDTQYF.

V usage is TRBV18 and J usage is TRBJ2-5; TRBD2 might be the D (5 bases). V shed 2 bases and J shed 10 bases, with 11 bases lying between them. This CDR3 spans 12 amino acids. CDR1 is KGHSH and CDR2 is LQKENI in the germline V gene. The CDR3 nucleotides are TGTGCCAGCTCACCAAGCGAACTAGACCAGTACTTC. It translates to CASSPSELDQYF.